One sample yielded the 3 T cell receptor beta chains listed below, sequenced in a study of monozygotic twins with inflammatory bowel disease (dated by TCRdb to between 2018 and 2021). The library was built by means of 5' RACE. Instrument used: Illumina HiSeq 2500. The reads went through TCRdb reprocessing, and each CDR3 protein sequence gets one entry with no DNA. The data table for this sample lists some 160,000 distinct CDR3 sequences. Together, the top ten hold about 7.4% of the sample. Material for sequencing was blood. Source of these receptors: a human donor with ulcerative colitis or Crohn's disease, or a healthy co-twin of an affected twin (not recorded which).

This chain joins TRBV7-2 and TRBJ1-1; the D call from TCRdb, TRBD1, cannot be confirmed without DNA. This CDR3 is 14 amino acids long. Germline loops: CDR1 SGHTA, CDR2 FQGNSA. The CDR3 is CASRRGDRYTEAFF.

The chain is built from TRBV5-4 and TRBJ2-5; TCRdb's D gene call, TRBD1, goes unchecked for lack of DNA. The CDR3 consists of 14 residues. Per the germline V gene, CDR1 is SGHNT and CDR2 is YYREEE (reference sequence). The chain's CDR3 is CASSSTGMEETQYF.

The CDR3 protein is CASSSTTGGWRQPQHF. The genes are TRBV28 and TRBJ1-5; lacking DNA, the TRBD1 call made by TCRdb goes unchecked. Germline V gene sequence: CDR1 MDHEN, CDR2 SYDVKM. The CDR3 has 16 amino acids.